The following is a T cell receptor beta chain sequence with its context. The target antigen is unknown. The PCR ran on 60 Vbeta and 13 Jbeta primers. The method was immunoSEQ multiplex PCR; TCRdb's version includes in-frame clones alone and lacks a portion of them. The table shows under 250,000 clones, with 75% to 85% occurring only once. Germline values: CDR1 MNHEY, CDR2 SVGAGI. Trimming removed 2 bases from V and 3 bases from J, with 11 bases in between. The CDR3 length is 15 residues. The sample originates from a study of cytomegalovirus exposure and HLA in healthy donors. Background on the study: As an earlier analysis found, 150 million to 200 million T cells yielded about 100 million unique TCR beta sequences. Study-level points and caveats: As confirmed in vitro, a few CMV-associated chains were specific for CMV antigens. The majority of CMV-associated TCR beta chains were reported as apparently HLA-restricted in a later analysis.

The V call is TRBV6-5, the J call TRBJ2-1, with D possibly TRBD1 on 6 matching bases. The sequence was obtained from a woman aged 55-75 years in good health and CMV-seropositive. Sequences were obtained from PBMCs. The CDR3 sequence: CASSYLDRIYNEQFF. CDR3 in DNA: TGTGCCAGCAGTTACCTCGACAGGATCTACAATGAGCAGTTCTTC.